This TCR beta chain was sequenced for a study of blood T cell repertoires in COVID-19. The V gene's germline CDR1 is LGHNA and CDR2 YSLEER. The CDR3 sequence is 16 residues long. The V end lost 1 base, the J end lost 3 bases, and 15 bases lay between the germline ends. Clones were read by immunoSEQ multiplex PCR, and TCRdb kept only the in-frame ones, dropping some. The table has approximately 260,000 clones, over 75% seen once. Sequencing was carried out using peripheral blood. The chain is built from TRBV4-3 and TRBJ1-1, with D perhaps TRBD1 (6 bases). The TCR originated in a woman aged 40 to 49 who had recovered from COVID-19. CDR3 protein: CASSQGPGQSDTEAFF. DNA of the CDR3: TGCGCCAGCAGCCAAGGCCCCGGACAGTCAGACACTGAAGCTTTCTTT.